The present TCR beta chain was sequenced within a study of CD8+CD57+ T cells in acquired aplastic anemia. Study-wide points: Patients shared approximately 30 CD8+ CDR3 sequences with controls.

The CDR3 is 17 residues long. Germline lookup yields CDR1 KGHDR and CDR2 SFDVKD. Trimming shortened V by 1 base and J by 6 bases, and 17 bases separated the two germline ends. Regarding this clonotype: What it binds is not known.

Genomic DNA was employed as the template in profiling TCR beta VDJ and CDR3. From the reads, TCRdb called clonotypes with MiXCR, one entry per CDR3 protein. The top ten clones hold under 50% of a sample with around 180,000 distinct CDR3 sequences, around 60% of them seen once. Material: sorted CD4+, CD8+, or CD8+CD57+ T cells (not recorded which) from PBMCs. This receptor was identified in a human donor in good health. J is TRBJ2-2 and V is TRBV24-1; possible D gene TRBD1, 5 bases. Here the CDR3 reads CATSDFTTELSPGELFF. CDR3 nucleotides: TGTGCCACCAGTGATTTCACGACAGAATTGAGTCCCGGGGAGCTGTTTTTT.